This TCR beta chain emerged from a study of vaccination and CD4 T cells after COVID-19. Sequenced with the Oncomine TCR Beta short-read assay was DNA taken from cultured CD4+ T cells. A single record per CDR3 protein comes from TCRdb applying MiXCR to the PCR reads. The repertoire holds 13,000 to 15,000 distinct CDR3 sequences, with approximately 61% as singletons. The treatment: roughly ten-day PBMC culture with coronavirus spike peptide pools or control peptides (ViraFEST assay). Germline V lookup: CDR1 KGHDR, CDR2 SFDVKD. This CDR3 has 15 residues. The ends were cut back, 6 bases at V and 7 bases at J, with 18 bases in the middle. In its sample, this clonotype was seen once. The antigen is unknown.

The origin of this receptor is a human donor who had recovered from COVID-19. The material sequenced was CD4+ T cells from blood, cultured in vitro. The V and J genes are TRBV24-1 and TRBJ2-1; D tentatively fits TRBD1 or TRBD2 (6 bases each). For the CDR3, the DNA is TGTGCCACCAGTTCAGGAGGGGGTTTTTCAAATGAGCAGTTCTTC. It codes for CATSSGGGFSNEQFF.